These 26 T cell receptor beta chains originate from one sample sequenced in a study of blood T cell repertoires in COVID-19. Libraries were prepared by immunoSEQ multiplex PCR; TCRdb keeps only in-frame clonotypes and omits some of them. The table has a few hundred thousand clones, roughly nine tenths seen once; the top ten hold 18%. Specimen: PBMCs or T cells enriched from blood (not recorded which). These TCRs come from a woman aged 25 to 39 who had recovered from COVID-19.

V and J are TRBV5-1 and TRBJ2-3; 8 nucleotides align to TRBD1. Germline trimming cut 4 bases from V and 3 bases from J; bases unmatched to any gene: 4. This CDR3 contains 14 residues. The germline V gene encodes CDR1 SGHRS and CDR2 YFSETQ. CDR3 coding DNA: TGCGCCAGCAGCAGAGACAGGGGAACAGATACGCAGTATTTT. It encodes CASSRDRGTDTQYF.

This chain connects TRBV11-2 to TRBJ2-7, with 7 bases matching TRBD1. The CDR3 loop spans 16 amino acids. The junction had 14 bases not matched to a gene; V was cut back by 5 bases and J by 4 bases. CDR1 is SGHAT and CDR2 is FQNNGV in the germline V gene. In nucleotides, the CDR3 is TGTGCCAGCAGCACACTACAGGGGATTTTGGTTTACGAGCAGTACTTC. Its translation is CASSTLQGILVYEQYF.

A single count supports this clone. The rearrangement joins TRBV28 to TRBJ2-5; 7 bases fit TRBD1. The CDR3 is 13 amino acids. Germline trimming cut 10 bases from V and 1 base from J; bases unmatched to any gene: 6. Germline lookup yields CDR1 MDHEN and CDR2 SYDVKM. CDR3 protein: CATNWDSQETQYF. CDR3 nucleotides: TGTGCCACAAACTGGGACAGCCAAGAGACCCAGTACTTC.

This clone has a single count. V gene TRBV9 combines with J gene TRBJ2-1, with 7 bases matching TRBD2. With 3 bases clipped from V and 0 bases from J, the junction kept 6 bases outside the gene matches. The CDR3 consists of 16 residues. Germline CDR1 is SGDLS and CDR2 is YYNGEE. CDR3 DNA: TGTGCCAGCAGCGGGAGCGGCGGGAGCTCCTACAATGAGCAGTTCTTC. Encoded protein: CASSGSGGSSYNEQFF.

The rearrangement joins TRBV15 to TRBJ1-5; 11 nucleotides match TRBD1. The CDR3 covers 14 residues. Germline CDR1 reads LNHNV; CDR2 reads YYDKDF (reference sequence). Trimming at V came to 5 bases and at J to 6 bases, leaving 3 bases not matched to a gene. The CDR3 nucleotides are TGTGCCACCAGCCCGGGACAGGGGGTTCAGCCCCAGCATTTT. It yields the protein CATSPGQGVQPQHF.

V and J are TRBV6-1 and TRBJ2-7; 10 positions agree with TRBD2. From germline, CDR1 is MNHNS and CDR2 SASEGT. CDR3 length: 15 amino acids. Losses at the gene ends were 2 bases for V and 2 bases for J; bases not matched to a gene: 3. The CDR3, as DNA: TGTGCCAGCAGTGAAAAGCGGGGGGGTCCCTACGAGCAGTACTTC. It encodes CASSEKRGGPYEQYF.

In DNA form, the CDR3 reads TGTGCCAGCAGTTACCGGGACAGGAGCACAGATACGCAGTATTTT. Translating gives CASSYRDRSTDTQYF. J is TRBJ2-3 and V is TRBV6-5; TRBD1 aligns across 8 bases. The ends lost 2 bases at V and 0 bases at J; junction bases unmatched: 1. The CDR3 is 15 amino acids. Germline assignment: CDR1 MNHEY and CDR2 SVGAGI.

In this sample, this clone turned up once. V is TRBV7-8 and J is TRBJ1-5, with D perhaps TRBD1 (6 bases). The germline V and J ends were trimmed by 6 bases and 0 bases, with 12 bases remaining between them. The CDR3 is 15 residues long. Germline CDR1 reads SGHVS; CDR2 reads FQNEAQ. CDR3 coding DNA: TGTGCCAGCAGTCCAGACAGGTATAGCAATCAGCCCCAGCATTTT. It is translated as CASSPDRYSNQPQHF.

The V call is TRBV19, the J call TRBJ2-3; 7 bases are shared with TRBD1. The CDR3 extends over 14 amino acids. Germline V gives CDR1 LNHDA, CDR2 SQIVND (reference sequence). V lost 5 bases to trimming and J lost 2 bases; unmatched junction nucleotides: 4. As DNA, the CDR3 is TGTGCCAGTAGTCTGGGACAGAACACAGATACGCAGTATTTT. Translation gives CASSLGQNTDTQYF.

The sample holds a few counts of this clone. V gene TRBV27 combines with J gene TRBJ2-1; D call uncertain. The CDR3 has 15 amino acids. V was clipped by 1 base and J by 1 base, with 8 bases between them. Germline loops: CDR1 MNHEY, CDR2 SMNVEV (reference sequence). In nucleotides, the CDR3 is TGTGCCAGCAGTTTATTACCTAGATCCTACAATGAGCAGTTCTTC. This encodes CASSLLPRSYNEQFF.

This chain links TRBV19 with TRBJ2-1, with 9 positions matching TRBD1. The CDR3 runs 15 residues. Germline V gene data show CDR1 as LNHDA and CDR2 as SQIVND (reference sequence). The ends lost 1 base at V and 5 bases at J; junction bases unmatched: 3. CDR3 amino acids: CASSIGGQGDNEQFF. The CDR3 coding sequence is TGTGCCAGTAGTATAGGGGGACAGGGCGACAATGAGCAGTTCTTC.

The V and J genes are TRBV6-5 and TRBJ2-7; D call uncertain. The V and J ends lost 5 bases and 0 bases respectively, with 11 bases between them. Germline V lookup: CDR1 MNHEY, CDR2 SVGAGI. This CDR3 region has 14 residues. This chain's CDR3 is CASSPQRSSYEQYF. The CDR3 region has the DNA TGTGCCAGCAGTCCTCAACGGAGCTCCTACGAGCAGTACTTC.

This sequence joins TRBV4-3 and TRBJ2-5; 11 bases are shared with TRBD2. This CDR3 is 15 amino acids long. Germline loops: CDR1 LGHNA, CDR2 YSLEER. Losses at the gene ends were 1 base for V and 4 bases for J; bases not matched to a gene: 2. CDR3 DNA: TGCGCCAGCAGCCAAGGGCTAGCGGGGGGAGAGACCCAGTACTTC. Translated, it gives CASSQGLAGGETQYF.

The genes are TRBV30 and TRBJ2-7; possible D gene TRBD1, 5 bases. V lost 3 bases, J lost 4 bases, and 19 bases lay in between. The CDR3 sequence is 15 residues long. Germline loops: CDR1 GTSNPN, CDR2 SVGIG (reference sequence). For the CDR3, the DNA is TGTGCCTGGAGCGGACACCTCATGAACTTATACGAGCAGTACTTC. Residues: CAWSGHLMNLYEQYF.

This CDR3 reads CATRGGLTEAFF. The CDR3 DNA reads as TGTGCGACGAGGGGGGGGCTCACTGAAGCTTTCTTT. This chain joins TRBV28 and TRBJ1-1, with a weak D call TRBD1 (6 bases). Germline V lookup: CDR1 MDHEN, CDR2 SYDVKM. This CDR3 is 12 amino acids long.

This CDR3 is CASSLIGTGGGEQYF. CDR3 sequence (DNA): TGTGCCAGCAGCTTAATCGGGACAGGGGGCGGCGAGCAGTACTTC. The chain links TRBV7-2 to TRBJ2-7; 12 bases fit TRBD1. CDR1 and CDR2 from the germline V gene are SGHTA and FQGNSA. J was trimmed by 6 bases and V by 2 bases; bases with no gene match: 5. The CDR3 is 15 amino acids.

This clone has more than one count but fewer than ten. The genes are TRBV7-2 and TRBJ2-5, with TRBD2 as a possible D gene (6 bases). V was cut by 9 bases and J by 5 bases, with 13 bases left in between. Germline V gene sequence: CDR1 SGHTA, CDR2 FQGNSA. CDR3 length equals 12 residues. CDR3 in DNA: TGTGCCAGTAGTGCGGGAAGCGAGACCCAGTACTTC. Amino acids: CASSAGSETQYF.

CDR3 region: CASSQEEVGVDTGELFF. DNA of the CDR3: TGCGCCAGCAGCCAAGAGGAAGTAGGGGTTGACACCGGGGAGCTGTTTTTT. The chain uses TRBV4-3 and TRBJ2-2; TRBD1 is a possible D gene (5 bases). The CDR3 consists of 17 residues. Germline loops: CDR1 LGHNA, CDR2 YSLEER. Trimming pared 0 bases from V and 3 bases from J, leaving 14 bases between.

The chain carries TRBV10-3 and TRBJ2-3, with TRBD2 matching 16 bases. V lost 0 bases to trimming and J lost 5 bases; unmatched junction nucleotides: 5. This CDR3 is 18 amino acids long. Germline V lookup: CDR1 ENHRY, CDR2 SYGVKD. The DNA of the CDR3 is TGTGCCATCAGTGAGTCGGGGACTAGCGGGGGGGCCATAGATACGCAGTATTTT. Amino acid sequence: CAISESGTSGGAIDTQYF.

The V gene is TRBV27, the J gene TRBJ1-4, with D possibly matching TRBD1 (6 bases). CDR1 MNHEY and CDR2 SMNVEV come from the germline V gene (reference sequence). V lost 5 bases and J lost 10, with 20 bases in between. The CDR3 has 15 amino acids. CDR3 sequence (DNA): TGTGCCAGCAGTCCTGAATCCGGGACAAACACAAAACTGTTTTTT. Its translation: CASSPESGTNTKLFF.

The rearrangement uses TRBV6-5 and TRBJ1-3; no clear D gene. The CDR3 runs 14 residues. Germline V gene sequence: CDR1 MNHEY, CDR2 SVGAGI. V was trimmed by 0 bases and J by 4 bases, leaving 7 bases between them. CDR3 sequence: CASSYSTTGNTIYF. The CDR3 DNA reads as TGTGCCAGCAGTTACTCGACAACCGGAAACACCATATATTTT.

The genes are TRBV18 and TRBJ2-5, with a tentative D call TRBD1 (6 bases). The CDR3 runs to 13 residues. Germline CDR1 and CDR2: KGHSH and LQKENI. The V and J ends lost 6 bases and 1 base respectively, with 9 bases between them. The DNA of the CDR3 is TGTGCCAGCTCCCGCAGGGGCCAAGAGACCCAGTACTTC. This sequence encodes CASSRRGQETQYF. Supplemented by reference TRBV18 and TRBJ2-5, the full variable domain reads NAGVMQNPRHLVRRRGQEARLRCSPMKGHSHVYWYRQLPEEGLKFMVYLQKENIIDESGMPKERFSAEFPKEGPSILRIQQVVRGDSAAYFCASSRRGQETQYFGPGTRLLVL.

The chain couples TRBV5-1 to TRBJ1-6; no firm D call. Germline CDR1 is SGHRS and CDR2 is YFSETQ. This CDR3 spans 15 amino acids. V lost 5 bases, J lost 5 bases, and 14 bases lay in between. The CDR3 is CASRDPSGNNSPLHF. CDR3 DNA: TGCGCCAGCAGGGACCCCTCGGGAAATAATTCACCCCTCCACTTT.

The chain is built from TRBV28 and TRBJ2-7; D possibly corresponds to TRBD1 (7 bases). The germline V gene has CDR1 MDHEN and CDR2 SYDVKM. The V end lost 3 bases, the J end lost 4 bases, and 13 bases lay between the germline ends. The CDR3 has 14 residues. The CDR3 loop is CASSFGGQKYEQYF. DNA of the CDR3: TGTGCCAGCAGTTTCGGGGGACAGAAGTACGAGCAGTACTTC. Supplemented by reference TRBV28 and TRBJ2-7, the full variable domain reads DVKVTQSSRYLVKRTGEKVFLECVQDMDHENMFWYRQDPGLGLRLIYFSYDVKMKEKGDIPEGYSVSREKKERFSLILESASTNQTSMYLCASSFGGQKYEQYFGPGTRLTVT.

This clone was seen a handful of times. V gene TRBV18 combines with J gene TRBJ1-2; 8 bases agree with TRBD1. The germline CDR1 and CDR2 sequences are KGHSH and LQKENI. J lost 10 bases, V lost 2 bases, and 9 bases had no gene match. The CDR3 is made up of 14 amino acids. CDR3 region: CASSPGSGGIDYTF. DNA of the CDR3: TGTGCCAGCTCACCAGGTTCAGGGGGCATCGACTACACCTTC.

This sequence joins TRBV5-1 and TRBJ2-5, with 13 bases that match TRBD2. V shed 3 bases and J 2 bases; nucleotides not matched to a gene: 4. The CDR3 is made up of 16 amino acids. Germline V gene sequence: CDR1 SGHRS, CDR2 YFSETQ. CDR3: CASSSGLAGDQETQYF. Here the CDR3 DNA reads TGCGCCAGCAGCTCAGGACTAGCGGGGGATCAAGAGACCCAGTACTTC.